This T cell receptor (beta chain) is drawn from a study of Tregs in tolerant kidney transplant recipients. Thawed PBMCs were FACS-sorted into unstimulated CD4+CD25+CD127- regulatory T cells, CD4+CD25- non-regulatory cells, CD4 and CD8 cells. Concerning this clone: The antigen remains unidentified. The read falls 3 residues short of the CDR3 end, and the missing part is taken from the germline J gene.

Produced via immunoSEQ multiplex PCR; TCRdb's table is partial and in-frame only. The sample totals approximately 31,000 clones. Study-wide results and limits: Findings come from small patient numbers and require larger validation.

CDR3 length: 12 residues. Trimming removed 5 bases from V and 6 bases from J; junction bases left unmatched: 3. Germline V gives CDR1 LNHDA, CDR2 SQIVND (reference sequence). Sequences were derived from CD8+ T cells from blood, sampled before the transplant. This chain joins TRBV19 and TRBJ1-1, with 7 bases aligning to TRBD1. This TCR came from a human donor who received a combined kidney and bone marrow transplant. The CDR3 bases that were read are TGTGCCAGTAGTCCGGGGACAGCTGAA. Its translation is CASSPGTAE. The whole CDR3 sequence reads CASSPGTAEAFF.